What follows are 32 T cell receptor beta chains derived from one specimen sequenced in a study of HIV-infected children after antiretroviral therapy interruption. The TCR library was built from RNA with a 3' RACE protocol and unique molecular identifiers. MiXCR, applied by TCRdb to the 3' RACE reads, yields one record per CDR3 protein. The sample yields around 40,000 distinct CDR3 sequences, around 7% seen once. Treatment described: PENTA 11 planned treatment interruption arm or continuous ART arm. This specimen was CD45RA+ CD4+ T cells from PBMCs, pooled from several time points, taken from a donor given antiretroviral therapy, either interrupted or continuous. Subset reported: naive CD4+ CD45RA+ CD45RO- T cells. These TCRs come from a pool of human donors with HIV.

There are a few counts of this clonotype. This chain uses TRBV27 with TRBJ1-1, with a possible D match to TRBD1 (5 bases). Trimming stripped 5 bases from V and 0 bases from J, with 13 bases between. Germline CDR1 and CDR2: MNHEY and SMNVEV (reference sequence). The length of the CDR3 is 15 residues. CDR3 residues: CASSITRQLNTEAFF. The CDR3 region has the DNA TGTGCCAGCAGTATCACTAGACAGCTGAACACTGAAGCTTTCTTT.

There are a few counts of this clonotype. A junction end diverges from the germline sequence, so it may reflect a read error. J is TRBJ1-1 and V is TRBV7-9; 7 positions agree with TRBD1. The V gene's germline CDR1 is SEHNR and CDR2 FQNEAQ (reference sequence). The CDR3 runs to 12 residues. CDR3 nucleotides: TGTGCCAGCAGCTTAGACGGATTCCAGGGGGTCTTT. It codes for CASSLDGFQGVF.

Many counts were recorded for this clonotype. The V call is TRBV6-6, the J call TRBJ2-7, with D tentatively TRBD1 (7 bases). Trimming stripped 0 bases from V and 5 bases from J, with 14 bases between. This CDR3 has 15 residues. Per germline, CDR1 MNHNY and CDR2 SVGAGI (reference sequence). CDR3 coding DNA: TGTGCCAGCAGTTACTCACTGACAGGGAGGAACGAGCAGTACTTC. Its translation is CASSYSLTGRNEQYF.

CDR3 nucleotides: TGCAGCGTCCATTTCTCGACTGGGCAGTACTTC. Protein product: CSVHFSTGQYF. The chain couples TRBV29-1 to TRBJ2-7; D not certain. Trimming left V 6 bases short and J 9 bases short, with 15 bases between. The CDR3 extends over 11 amino acids. CDR1 is SQVTM, CDR2 ANQGSEA, per germline.

This clonotype has ten or more counts. The chain employs TRBV7-9 and TRBJ2-7; D unresolved. Deletions cut 1 base from V and 2 bases from J, with 6 bases between. This CDR3 region has 13 residues. Germline values: CDR1 SEHNR, CDR2 FQNEAQ (reference sequence). This CDR3 is CASSLEGTYEQYF. CDR3 nucleotides: TGTGCCAGCAGCTTAGAAGGTACCTACGAGCAGTACTTC. Full variable domain (rest looked up from reference TRBV7-9 and TRBJ2-7): DTGVSQNPRHKITKRGQNVTFRCDPISEHNRLYWYRQTLGQGPEFLTYFQNEAQLEKSRLLSDRFSAERPKGSFSTLEIQRTEQGDSAMYLCASSLEGTYEQYFGPGTRLTVT.

The chain has TRBV7-2 and TRBJ1-1, with a possible D match to TRBD1 (5 bases). Germline CDR1 SGHTA, CDR2 FQGNSA. There are 15 residues in the CDR3. V was pared by 1 base and J by 3 bases, with 12 bases between. CDR3 residues: CASSLERGPYTEAFF. The CDR3 DNA follows: TGTGCCAGCAGCTTAGAACGGGGCCCGTACACTGAAGCTTTCTTT.

This clonotype occurred many times. The J gene is TRBJ2-4, the V gene TRBV20-1, with D perhaps matching TRBD2 (5 bases). The ends were cut back, 3 bases at V and 1 base at J, with 10 bases in the middle. Germline-derived CDR1 and CDR2 are DFQATT and SNEGSKA (reference sequence). The CDR3 runs 14 residues. CDR3 sequence: CSASVGVAKNIQYF. The CDR3, as DNA: TGCAGTGCTAGCGTGGGAGTTGCCAAAAACATTCAGTACTTC.

The V call is TRBV7-3, the J call TRBJ2-1; D unclear. The CDR3 runs to 16 residues. The germline gives CDR1 SGHTA, CDR2 FQGTGA. V was pared by 1 base and J by 3 bases, with 13 bases between. The DNA of the CDR3 is TGTGCCAGCAGCTTAAGGGGTAGGGTAGACTACAATGAGCAGTTCTTC. Amino acids: CASSLRGRVDYNEQFF.

This clonotype appeared many times. The J gene is TRBJ2-1, the V gene TRBV2, with D possibly TRBD2 on 7 matching bases. V was clipped by 8 bases and J by 0 bases, with 14 bases between them. This CDR3 contains 15 residues. Germline assignment: CDR1 SNHLY and CDR2 FYNNEI. The CDR3 nucleotides are TGTGCCAGCGGAGGGGGGGGTTACTCCTACAATGAGCAGTTCTTC. Its translation: CASGGGGYSYNEQFF.

This clonotype was found many times. V is TRBV11-2 and J is TRBJ1-1, with D maybe TRBD1 (5 bases). The V gene lost 3 bases and the J gene lost 4 bases, with 21 bases spanning the gap. The CDR3 extends over 17 amino acids. Germline CDR1 is SGHAT and CDR2 is FQNNGV. The CDR3 region is CASSLPRAGRGFTEAFF. In DNA, the CDR3 is TGTGCCAGCAGCTTGCCCCGGGCAGGGCGGGGGTTCACTGAAGCTTTCTTT.

This clonotype was counted many times. The rearrangement links TRBV2 to TRBJ1-5; no clear D gene. Per the germline V gene, CDR1 is SNHLY and CDR2 is FYNNEI. V was trimmed by 0 bases and J by 6 bases, leaving 3 bases between them. This CDR3 region has 12 residues. The CDR3 sequence is CASSEAPQPQHF. The CDR3 region has the DNA TGTGCCAGCAGTGAAGCGCCTCAGCCCCAGCATTTT.

This clonotype appeared many times. The chain joins TRBV12-5 to TRBJ1-1; 12 bases are shared with TRBD1. This CDR3 is 16 amino acids long. V shed 4 bases and J 7 bases; nucleotides not matched to a gene: 10. Germline-derived CDR1 and CDR2 are LGHNT and FRNRAP. The CDR3 sequence is CASGSRIGTGGNEAFF. CDR3 sequence (DNA): TGTGCTAGTGGTTCGCGGATAGGGACAGGGGGCAATGAAGCTTTCTTT.

This clonotype has ten or more counts. The CDR3 DNA reads TGCGCCAGCAGTGTCGGGAGTGGGCCAGATACGCAGTATTTT. Amino acid sequence: CASSVGSGPDTQYF. This chain links TRBV5-1 with TRBJ2-3; tentative D call: TRBD2 (6 bases). V was clipped by 5 bases and J by 4 bases, with 14 bases between them. CDR1 and CDR2 from the germline V gene are SGHRS and YFSETQ. The CDR3 is 14 amino acids.

This chain links TRBV28 with TRBJ2-7; 10 bases are a match to TRBD2. V was pared by 3 bases and J by 6 bases, with 5 bases of the junction left unmatched. CDR3 length equals 14 residues. Germline V gene sequence: CDR1 MDHEN, CDR2 SYDVKM. Here the CDR3 reads CASSLRLAGVEQYF. DNA for the CDR3: TGTGCCAGCAGTTTGCGGCTAGCGGGAGTCGAGCAGTACTTC.

Sample share makes this clonotype medium-sized. One end of the junction fails to match germline, which may point to a read error. This chain links TRBV28 with TRBJ2-7; a weak D match, TRBD1 (6 bases). This CDR3 spans 11 amino acids. Germline V gene sequence: CDR1 MDHEN, CDR2 SYDVKM. The CDR3 nucleotides read TGTGCTAGCAGGGGACAATATGAACAGTACTTC. Amino acids: CASRGQYEQYF.

About this clonotype: This may be a read error, as it is one base from a much larger clone. The missing conserved phenylalanine or tryptophan at the end of this CDR3 makes a read error likely. The chain joins TRBV5-1 to TRBJ1-1; D is unclear. V was pared by 4 bases and J by 4 bases, with 17 bases between. This CDR3 spans 15 amino acids. Germline V gives CDR1 SGHRS, CDR2 YFSETQ. DNA for the CDR3: TGCGCCAGCAGCAGTCCCGTAGCCGATTCCACTGAAGCTTTCCTT. Translated: CASSSPVADSTEAFL.

This clonotype has a count of ten or more. V and J are TRBV24-1 and TRBJ2-7; 13 bases fit TRBD2. The CDR3 covers 16 residues. CDR1 and CDR2 from the germline V gene are KGHDR and SFDVKD. J was trimmed by 5 bases and V by 3 bases; bases with no gene match: 6. Written as DNA, the CDR3 is TGTGCCACCAGTGATGCCGGGACTAGCGGGGACCACGAGCAGTACTTC. This sequence encodes CATSDAGTSGDHEQYF.

This clonotype occurred many times. V usage is TRBV28 and J usage is TRBJ2-2; 8 bases line up with TRBD1. Germline V gives CDR1 MDHEN, CDR2 SYDVKM. The CDR3 runs to 13 residues. V lost 10 bases and J lost 2; bases outside the gene matches: 3. The CDR3 loop reads CATDRENTGELFF. The CDR3 DNA reads TGTGCCACGGACAGGGAAAACACCGGGGAGCTGTTTTTT.

This clonotype was counted many times. The J gene is TRBJ2-5, the V gene TRBV28; D possibly uses TRBD1 or TRBD2 (6 bases each). This CDR3 region has 15 residues. V dropped 6 bases and J dropped 5 bases, with 19 bases sitting between them. The germline V gene has CDR1 MDHEN and CDR2 SYDVKM. The CDR3 DNA follows: TGTGCCAGCAGCCAAGGGGGGATGGGCCTGGAGACCCAGTACTTC. Translating gives CASSQGGMGLETQYF. The entire variable domain, with the rest obtained from reference TRBV28 and TRBJ2-5, is as follows: DVKVTQSSRYLVKRTGEKVFLECVQDMDHENMFWYRQDPGLGLRLIYFSYDVKMKEKGDIPEGYSVSREKKERFSLILESASTNQTSMYLCASSQGGMGLETQYFGPGTRLLVL.

Only a few counts were recorded for this clonotype. V is TRBV23-1 and J is TRBJ2-7; a weak D match, TRBD1 (5 bases). TRBV23-1 has ORF status, its function being uncertain. This CDR3 region has 17 residues. V lost 4 bases, J lost 0 bases, and 19 bases lay in between. The DNA of the CDR3 is TGCGCCAGCAGTCGAACACAAGCAGGGCTCAGCTCCTACGAGCAGTACTTC. It specifies CASSRTQAGLSSYEQYF.

This clonotype has just one count. The chain joins TRBV29-1 to TRBJ2-2; tentative D call: TRBD1 (5 bases). The V and J ends lost 6 bases and 0 bases respectively, with 14 bases between them. Germline V gene data show CDR1 as SQVTM and CDR2 as ANQGSEA. The CDR3 totals 15 residues. The CDR3 region is CSVQKAGPNTGELFF. CDR3 coding DNA: TGCAGCGTCCAAAAGGCAGGGCCGAACACCGGGGAGCTGTTTTTT.

This clonotype came up many times. The V gene is TRBV7-2, the J gene TRBJ2-3; 14 bases align to TRBD2. V shed 4 bases and J 0 bases; nucleotides not matched to a gene: 9. Germline V gives CDR1 SGHTA, CDR2 FQGNSA. The CDR3 loop spans 19 amino acids. The CDR3 region is CASSSIGTSGRGSTDTQYF. Written as DNA, the CDR3 is TGTGCCAGCAGCTCGATCGGGACTAGCGGGAGAGGAAGCACAGATACGCAGTATTTT.

This clonotype was counted ten times or more. The gene calls are TRBV28 and TRBJ2-7; 11 bases line up with TRBD2. Trimming removed 7 bases from V and 3 bases from J; junction bases left unmatched: 5. CDR3 size: 14 residues. Germline loops: CDR1 MDHEN, CDR2 SYDVKM. This CDR3 is CASNPGTSGYEQYF. CDR3 nucleotide sequence: TGTGCCAGCAACCCCGGGACTAGCGGCTACGAGCAGTACTTC. The whole variable domain, filled in from reference TRBV28 and TRBJ2-7, reads DVKVTQSSRYLVKRTGEKVFLECVQDMDHENMFWYRQDPGLGLRLIYFSYDVKMKEKGDIPEGYSVSREKKERFSLILESASTNQTSMYLCASNPGTSGYEQYFGPGTRLTVT.

This clonotype was picked up a small number of times. The V call is TRBV10-3, the J call TRBJ1-2, with 7 bases identical to TRBD1. CDR1 and CDR2 (germline): ENHRY, SYGVKD. V lost 7 bases to trimming and J lost 8 bases; unmatched junction nucleotides: 13. CDR3 length equals 14 residues. The CDR3 nucleotides read TGTGCCATCACCGGGACAGCCTTCTCTGGCGGCTACACCTTC. It encodes CAITGTAFSGGYTF.

In this sample, this clonotype turned up a few times. The chain has TRBV5-1 and TRBJ1-5; D is possibly TRBD1 (5 bases). The CDR3 is 14 amino acids. Germline V gene data show CDR1 as SGHRS and CDR2 as YFSETQ. V was clipped by 4 bases and J by 2 bases, with 10 bases between them. The CDR3 bases are TGCGCCAGCAGCCCGTCGGGGGGCAATCAGCCCCAGCATTTT. It specifies CASSPSGGNQPQHF.

Many counts were recorded for this clonotype. This chain connects TRBV29-1 to TRBJ1-5, with TRBD1 matching 10 bases. With 4 bases clipped from V and 3 bases from J, the junction kept 3 bases outside the gene matches. The CDR3 is 14 amino acids. Germline CDR1 reads SQVTM; CDR2 reads ANQGSEA. CDR3 region: CSVAGTGDNQPQHF. CDR3 nucleotide sequence: TGCAGCGTTGCAGGGACAGGGGACAATCAGCCCCAGCATTTT.

This clonotype was found many times. This chain uses TRBV10-2 with TRBJ1-1, with 9 nucleotides matching TRBD1. V lost 10 bases to trimming and J lost 5 bases; unmatched junction nucleotides: 8. CDR3 size: 13 residues. The germline V gene encodes CDR1 WSHSY and CDR2 SAAADI. The CDR3 protein is CATSRDRATEAFF. The CDR3 DNA sequence: TGCGCCACCTCCCGGGACAGGGCGACTGAAGCTTTCTTT.

The chain has TRBV27 and TRBJ2-2; 12 nucleotides align to TRBD2. Trimming cost V 7 bases and J 9 bases; bases outside gene matches: 18. Germline V CDR1 and CDR2: MNHEY, SMNVEV (reference sequence). This CDR3 has 18 residues. The chain's CDR3 is CASNVQSPLAGGPRELFF. CDR3 in DNA: TGTGCCAGCAACGTACAGAGCCCCCTAGCGGGGGGGCCCCGGGAGCTGTTTTTT.

In this sample, this clonotype is medium-sized. The CDR3 DNA follows: TGTGCCTGGAGCCCTCATGCAAACTCCGACTACACCTTC. This encodes CAWSPHANSDYTF. The chain uses TRBV30 and TRBJ1-2, with unresolved D. Germline V CDR1 and CDR2: GTSNPN, SVGIG (reference sequence). Trimming pared 3 bases from V and 10 bases from J, leaving 18 bases between. The CDR3 is 13 residues long.

There are many counts of this clonotype. The CDR3 is CASSRGGSQETQYF. In DNA, the CDR3 is TGTGCCAGCAGTAGGGGAGGGTCCCAAGAGACCCAGTACTTC. The chain has TRBV6-6 and TRBJ2-5; TRBD2 matches 7 bases. The length of the CDR3 is 14 residues. In germline, CDR1 is MNHNY, CDR2 SVGAGI (reference sequence). The trim removed 5 bases at V and 1 base at J, leaving 4 bases unmatched.

This clonotype appeared many times. The chain recombines TRBV12-3 or TRBV12-4 with TRBJ1-6; D gene ambiguous. Deletions cut 3 bases from V and 7 bases from J, with 4 bases between. The CDR3 runs to 12 residues. As DNA, the CDR3 is TGTGCCAGCAGTTTGAGGAATTCACCCCTCCACTTT. Amino acids: CASSLRNSPLHF.

This clonotype has ten or more counts. This rearrangement joins TRBV11-2 to TRBJ2-2, with a weak D call TRBD2 (7 bases). Trimming cost V 3 bases and J 1 base, with 12 bases left between them. Germline CDR1 and CDR2: SGHAT and FQNNGV. This CDR3 spans 16 amino acids. The CDR3 sequence: CASSLGGAWNTGELFF. The CDR3 DNA reads TGTGCCAGCAGCTTGGGGGGGGCTTGGAACACCGGGGAGCTGTTTTTT.